This section outlines one T cell receptor (beta chain) sequence together with its context. Methods used by the authors: Reference gene primers were amplified, and this amplification served to estimate nucleated cell counts. Measured with immunoSEQ multiplex PCR; TCRdb has only the in-frame clones, and not every one. For V, J and clone size, that table is used; D and trimming come from the DNA. The sample has about 81,000 clones; around 89% are singletons. The source of the sample is a study of blood T cell repertoires in COVID-19. Looking at the study overall: Spain, Italy and the United States supplied samples that represented acute and convalescent COVID-19. PBMCs, B-cell-depleted T cells, or T cells were the source of the cDNA or gDNA that made up the material.

Germline V gives CDR1 SGHRS, CDR2 YFSETQ. Trimming took 3 bases from V and 8 from J; bases not matched to a gene: 6. The CDR3 covers 15 residues. The clonotype comes from a man aged 65 to 85 with active or convalescent COVID-19. This sequence joins TRBV5-1 and TRBJ1-6, with 9 bases matching TRBD1. The sequenced sample consisted of peripheral blood. This CDR3 is CASSSEGQGHSPLHF. The CDR3 DNA is TGCGCCAGCAGCTCGGAGGGACAGGGTCATTCACCCCTCCACTTT.